This T cell receptor beta chain was observed in a study of CD8+ T cells in alopecia areata. Study conclusions and caveats: Lesional scalp displayed greater clonality than normal scalp, most notably in alopecia totalis/universalis.

Investigators isolated RNA and reverse transcribed it into cDNA to act as the sequencing template. Assay: immunoSEQ multiplex PCR; the TCRdb copy retains only in-frame clones and omits some. This sample has 270,000 or so clones, each found more than once. Germline loops: CDR1 NSQYPW, CDR2 LRSPGD (reference sequence). This CDR3 contains 15 residues. V shed 1 base and J 1 base; nucleotides not matched to a gene: 2. A sort of pooled cutaneous lymph node cells used CD4, CD8alpha, NKG2D, NKG2ACE and other stains. This clone was recorded at least ten times. What it recognizes is unknown. Here the gene names and germline are mouse. The CDR3 end falls 4 residues outside the read, so it is completed with the germline J gene. At the DNA level, this CDR3 is encoded by other sequences in the same sample as well.

This sequence joins TRBV1 and TRBJ2-3, with 7 bases fitting TRBD2. The origin of this receptor is a C3H/HeJ mouse with alopecia areata. These mice share the MHC haplotype H2-k. Material: CD4+ T cells sorted from a lymph node. The CDR3 loop reads CTCSAVWGGAETLYF. The CDR3 bases that were read are TGCACCTGCAGTGCAGTATGGGGGGGTGCAGAA. Together with reference TRBV1 and TRBJ2-3, the CDR3 gives the full variable domain: VTLLEQNPRWRLVPRGQAVNLRCILKNSQYPWMSWYQQDLQKQLQWLFTLRSPGDKEVKSLPGADYLATRVTDTELRLQVANMSQGRTLYCTCSAVWGGAETLYFGSGTRLTVL.